The 23 T cell receptor beta chains given below trace back to one sample, sequenced in a study of T-cell reconstitution after alpha-beta-depleted transplantation in children. Unique molecular identifiers were used to barcode this TCRbeta library. MiXCR, run by TCRdb on the PCR reads, gives a single entry per CDR3 protein. Of some 180,000 distinct CDR3 sequences listed, approximately 7% were seen once; the top ten hold more than 5.5%. Sequences were derived from PBMCs, sampled before TCRalphabeta/CD19-depleted stem cell transplant. The receptors originated from a boy between 2 and 10 years old with acute lymphoblastic leukemia, due to receive a stem cell transplant.

This clonotype was counted ten times or more. CDR3 loop: CASRWTNTEAFF. Here the CDR3 DNA reads TGTGCCAGCAGATGGACGAACACTGAAGCTTTCTTT. This chain links TRBV12-3 or TRBV12-4 with TRBJ1-1, with D uncertain. Trimming removed 6 bases at V and 1 base at J, with 6 bases between. The CDR3 contains 12 residues.

In its sample, this clonotype was seen a few times. V gene TRBV6-2 or TRBV6-3 combines with J gene TRBJ2-2; TRBD1 might be the D (6 bases). The CDR3 spans 15 residues. Trimming left V 2 bases short and J 5 bases short, with 12 bases between. Germline V gene lookup returns CDR1 MNHEY and CDR2 SVGEGT. The CDR3 nucleotides are TGTGCCAGCAGTTACGAATACAGGGATACCGGGGAGCTGTTTTTT. It translates to CASSYEYRDTGELFF.

This clonotype was counted at least ten times. This chain connects TRBV28 to TRBJ2-1; 13 bases line up with TRBD2. This CDR3 spans 17 amino acids. Germline assignment: CDR1 MDHEN and CDR2 SYDVKM. V lost 3 bases to trimming and J lost 9 bases; unmatched junction nucleotides: 11. The CDR3 region is CASSFPGLAGDFGEQFF. CDR3 in DNA: TGTGCCAGCAGTTTCCCCGGACTAGCGGGAGATTTCGGTGAGCAGTTCTTC.

This clonotype was recorded many times. The rearrangement links TRBV21-1 to TRBJ2-7; the table's D call, TRBD2, was not checked against the DNA. TRBV21-1 is shown as a pseudogene. The CDR3 consists of 14 residues. The CDR3 sequence: CASSKDGRVYEQYF. For the CDR3, the DNA is TGTGCCAGCAGCAAAGACGGCAGGGTATACGAGCAGTACTTC.

This clonotype occurred many times. The V gene is TRBV24-1, the J gene TRBJ2-1; D is unclear. The CDR3 is 16 amino acids. Germline values: CDR1 KGHDR, CDR2 SFDVKD. The V end was cut by 5 bases, the J end by 0 bases, with 13 bases between. CDR3 bases: TGTGCCACCAGTGCCACAAGACCTCACTCCTACAATGAGCAGTTCTTC. As protein: CATSATRPHSYNEQFF.

This clonotype has only a few counts. The chain employs TRBV5-1 and TRBJ2-5, with D perhaps matching TRBD2 (5 bases). Germline CDR1 reads SGHRS; CDR2 reads YFSETQ. CDR3 size: 17 residues. Trimming shortened V by 3 bases and J by 0 bases, and 18 bases separated the two germline ends. Written as DNA, the CDR3 is TGCGCCAGCAGCTCCAGACCACGGACGGGAAACCAAGAGACCCAGTACTTC. Amino acids: CASSSRPRTGNQETQYF. The full variable domain, with the rest looked up from reference TRBV5-1 and TRBJ2-5, is KAGVTQTPRYLIKTRGQQVTLSCSPISGHRSVSWYQQTPGQGLQFLFEYFSETQRNKGNFPGRFSGRQFSNSRSEMNVSTLELGDSALYLCASSSRPRTGNQETQYFGPGTRLLVL.

There are many counts of this clonotype. The genes are TRBV7-9 and TRBJ2-5; D tentatively fits TRBD1 or TRBD2 (5 bases each). Germline V CDR1 and CDR2: SEHNR, FQNEAQ (reference sequence). Trimming took off 1 base at V and 2 bases at J, with 11 bases between the two ends. The CDR3 has 15 amino acids. The CDR3 sequence: CASSLDGTPQETQYF. The CDR3 nucleotides read TGTGCCAGCAGCTTAGATGGGACGCCTCAAGAGACCCAGTACTTC.

To note about this clonotype: The junction shows a germline mismatch at one end, possibly a read error. This chain connects TRBV20-1 to TRBJ2-7; D not resolved. The CDR3 runs to 17 residues. The V gene's germline CDR1 is DFQATT and CDR2 SNEGSKA (reference sequence). Here the CDR3 reads CCARVPSETRLAYEQYF. Here the CDR3 DNA reads TGCTGTGCTAGAGTTCCTTCCGAGACTCGACTGGCCTACGAGCAGTACTTC.

The chain joins TRBV12-3 or TRBV12-4 to TRBJ1-3; D uncertain. The germline V and J ends were trimmed by 6 bases and 3 bases, with 6 bases remaining between them. CDR3 length: 12 residues. The DNA of the CDR3 is TGTGCCAGCAGACAACTTGGAAACACCATATATTTT. This gives the protein CASRQLGNTIYF.

This clonotype was counted only a few times. This sequence joins TRBV12-3 or TRBV12-4 and TRBJ1-2; D gene uncertain. V lost 6 bases to trimming and J lost 0 bases, with 14 bases between them. The CDR3 covers 15 residues. The CDR3 DNA follows: TGTGCCAGCAGCCCCGGACCCGACCCTAACTATGGCTACACCTTC. It encodes CASSPGPDPNYGYTF.

Ten or more counts support this clonotype. This chain connects TRBV5-1 to TRBJ2-2; possible D gene TRBD2, 5 bases. V was trimmed by 4 bases and J by 4 bases, leaving 14 bases between them. There are 15 residues in the CDR3. The germline V gene has CDR1 SGHRS and CDR2 YFSETQ. The CDR3 sequence: CASSRDYRGTGELFF. CDR3 nucleotide sequence: TGCGCCAGCAGCCGTGACTATCGGGGCACCGGGGAGCTGTTTTTT. The full variable domain, completed using reference TRBV5-1 and TRBJ2-2, is KAGVTQTPRYLIKTRGQQVTLSCSPISGHRSVSWYQQTPGQGLQFLFEYFSETQRNKGNFPGRFSGRQFSNSRSEMNVSTLELGDSALYLCASSRDYRGTGELFFGEGSRLTVL.

This clonotype was seen a few times. The chain links TRBV28 to TRBJ1-1, with TRBD1 matching 9 bases. With V trimmed by 5 bases and J by 1 base, 17 bases remained unmatched. This CDR3 spans 19 amino acids. In germline, CDR1 is MDHEN, CDR2 SYDVKM. The chain's CDR3 is CASSGPTASRDRANTEAFF. For the CDR3, the DNA is TGTGCCAGCAGTGGCCCGACGGCGAGCAGGGACAGGGCGAACACTGAAGCTTTCTTT.

This clonotype was observed a handful of times. The chain recombines TRBV7-2 with TRBJ2-7; D uncertain. V was shortened by 3 bases and J by 2 bases, with 14 bases between the two germline ends. Germline loops: CDR1 SGHTA, CDR2 FQGNSA. The CDR3 covers 15 residues. Written as DNA, the CDR3 is TGTGCCAGCAGCTTGGCTACAGATTTTCCCTACGAGCAGTACTTC. This gives the protein CASSLATDFPYEQYF.

This clonotype was seen repeatedly, ten times or more. The gene calls are TRBV7-9 and TRBJ2-5; 7 bases map to TRBD2. Germline-derived CDR1 and CDR2 are SEHNR and FQNEAQ (reference sequence). With V trimmed by 1 base and J by 3 bases, 11 bases remained unmatched. The CDR3 runs to 17 residues. The CDR3 DNA is TGTGCCAGCAGCTTAGAGACTGCTAGCGGATCCAAAGAGACCCAGTACTTC. Amino acid sequence: CASSLETASGSKETQYF. The whole variable domain, filled in from reference TRBV7-9 and TRBJ2-5, reads DTGVSQNPRHKITKRGQNVTFRCDPISEHNRLYWYRQTLGQGPEFLTYFQNEAQLEKSRLLSDRFSAERPKGSFSTLEIQRTEQGDSAMYLCASSLETASGSKETQYFGPGTRLLVL.

This clonotype was picked up a small number of times. The chain is built from TRBV20-1 and TRBJ1-5, with 8 bases identical to TRBD1. This CDR3 has 17 residues. Germline V gene data show CDR1 as DFQATT and CDR2 as SNEGSKA (reference sequence). V shed 6 bases and J 0 bases; nucleotides not matched to a gene: 13. The DNA of the CDR3 is TGCAGTGCCCGGGACAGGTCGAACCCCTATAGCAATCAGCCCCAGCATTTT. It encodes CSARDRSNPYSNQPQHF.

The CDR3 loop reads CASSPVSGNEQFF. The CDR3 DNA reads as TGTGCCAGCAGTCCCGTTTCGGGGAATGAGCAGTTCTTC. This chain connects TRBV28 to TRBJ2-1, with D possibly matching TRBD2 (5 bases). Trimming stripped 5 bases from V and 7 bases from J, with 12 bases between. The CDR3 runs to 13 residues. Germline lookup yields CDR1 MDHEN and CDR2 SYDVKM.

There are a few counts of this clonotype. The chain couples TRBV12-3 or TRBV12-4 to TRBJ1-6; D is possibly TRBD1 (5 bases). V dropped 6 bases and J dropped 7 bases, with 10 bases sitting between them. The CDR3 totals 13 residues. CDR3 in DNA: TGTGCCAGCAGGACTCCAGGGAATTCACCCCTCCACTTT. Translating it yields CASRTPGNSPLHF.

The table lists this clonotype with a few counts. J is TRBJ2-1 and V is TRBV11-1; TRBD2 matches 8 bases. V lost 6 bases to trimming and J lost 1 base; unmatched junction nucleotides: 14. This CDR3 comprises 18 residues. Germline CDR1 and CDR2: SGHAT and FQDESV (reference sequence). In DNA, the CDR3 is TGTGCCAGCAGTTCGCCCCTTCAGCGGGGGCCTTCCTACAATGAGCAGTTCTTC. Protein: CASSSPLQRGPSYNEQFF.

Only a few counts were recorded for this clonotype. The chain links TRBV5-4 to TRBJ1-2; D is unresolved. Germline assignment: CDR1 SGHNT and CDR2 YYREEE (reference sequence). This CDR3 is 14 amino acids long. Trimming stripped 6 bases from V and 2 bases from J, with 14 bases between. CDR3 bases: TGTGCCAGCACCCTCTTTGCGGGGAACTATGGCTACACCTTC. Translation: CASTLFAGNYGYTF.

This clonotype was picked up many times. An end of the junction does not agree with germline; a read error may underlie this. The chain joins TRBV29-1 to TRBJ1-1; the D gene is possibly TRBD1 (6 bases). This CDR3 spans 16 amino acids. The germline V gene has CDR1 SQVTM and CDR2 ANQGSEA. This chain's CDR3 is CSVWGGMRRGNTKAFF. The DNA of the CDR3 is TGCAGCGTTTGGGGGGGTATGCGCAGGGGAAACACTAAAGCTTTCTTT.

The chain joins TRBV7-2 to TRBJ2-7, with 8 bases identical to TRBD1. J lost 3 bases, V lost 2 bases, and 3 bases had no gene match. CDR3 size: 14 residues. Per germline, CDR1 SGHTA and CDR2 FQGNSA. DNA of the CDR3: TGTGCCAGCAGCTTAAGACAGGGGAACTACGAGCAGTACTTC. It encodes CASSLRQGNYEQYF.

The rearrangement uses TRBV12-3 or TRBV12-4 and TRBJ1-4, with unresolved D. The CDR3 has 12 residues. V dropped 2 bases and J dropped 7 bases, with 5 bases sitting between them. CDR3 loop: CASSLSGEKLFF. CDR3 sequence (DNA): TGTGCCAGCAGTTTATCCGGTGAAAAACTGTTTTTT.

A remark on this clonotype: One base away lies a much larger clone, so this may be a sequencing read error. The chain is built from TRBV3-1 and TRBJ2-1, with 10 positions matching TRBD2. The germline gives CDR1 LGHDT, CDR2 YNNKEL (reference sequence). The CDR3 is 19 amino acids. DNA for the CDR3: TGTGCCAGCAGCCAAGTGGTTTCGGCTAGCGGGAGTATCTACAATGAGCTGTTCTTC. This codes for CASSQVVSASGSIYNELFF.